These 31 T cell receptor beta chains were sequenced from one sample in a study of technical replicates of blood from several donors. This table comes from immunoSEQ multiplex PCR, and its TCRdb copy is limited to in-frame clones, with some not included. The sample comprises about 86,000 clones, approximately 96% of which are singletons, and 0.3% to 0.45% rests with the top ten. Sequencing used T cells isolated from PBMCs. The receptors were gathered from a human donor in good health.

The rearrangement joins TRBV30 to TRBJ1-1; D is uncertain. Per germline, CDR1 GTSNPN and CDR2 SVGIG (reference sequence). The CDR3 is 13 amino acids. The V gene lost 1 base and the J gene lost 7 bases, with 13 bases spanning the gap. The CDR3 coding sequence is TGTGCCTGGAGTGGACTGGATGGCTATGAAGCTTTCTTT. As protein: CAWSGLDGYEAFF.

The V and J genes are TRBV6-1 and TRBJ2-2; D not certain. The CDR3 sequence is 15 residues long. Germline assignment: CDR1 MNHNS and CDR2 SASEGT. V lost 4 bases to trimming and J lost 2 bases, with 11 bases between them. The CDR3 region is CASSAGPFNTGELFF. In DNA, the CDR3 is TGTGCCAGCAGTGCGGGTCCCTTCAACACCGGGGAGCTGTTTTTT.

The chain links TRBV9 to TRBJ2-1, with 7 bases that match TRBD2. Germline loops: CDR1 SGDLS, CDR2 YYNGEE. V was pared by 7 bases and J by 9 bases, with 10 bases of the junction left unmatched. This CDR3 has 13 amino acids. The CDR3 DNA reads as TGTGCCAGCGGAGGGACTACATGGGGTGAGCAGTTCTTC. Translated, it gives CASGGTTWGEQFF.

The gene calls are TRBV18 and TRBJ2-7; 9 bases line up with TRBD1. Germline V lookup: CDR1 KGHSH, CDR2 LQKENI. V shed 5 bases, J shed 3 bases, and the junction held 5 bases outside the gene matches. This CDR3 has 14 residues. The CDR3 nucleotides read TGTGCCAGCTCAGCGGAGACAGGGGGCTACGAGCAGTACTTC. Translated: CASSAETGGYEQYF.

The rearrangement uses TRBV28 and TRBJ1-5; D unclear. Looked up from germline, CDR1 is MDHEN and CDR2 is SYDVKM. The ends were cut back, 1 base at V and 4 bases at J, with 5 bases in the middle. The CDR3 extends over 13 amino acids. CDR3 residues: CASSLFVNQPQHF. The CDR3 nucleotides read TGTGCCAGCAGTTTATTCGTTAATCAGCCCCAGCATTTT.

The chain links TRBV28 to TRBJ2-7, with TRBD1 matching 9 bases. Trimming took 6 bases from V and 3 from J; bases not matched to a gene: 0. CDR3 length: 12 residues. The germline gives CDR1 MDHEN, CDR2 SYDVKM. CDR3 nucleotides: TGTGCCAGCAGGGACAGGGGCTACGAGCAGTACTTC. It encodes CASRDRGYEQYF.

The chain employs TRBV12-5 and TRBJ2-1, with 7 nucleotides matching TRBD1. The CDR3 totals 15 residues. V gave up 6 bases and J gave up 4 bases; unmatched junction bases: 9. Germline V gene data show CDR1 as LGHNT and CDR2 as FRNRAP. CDR3 amino acids: CASGSPGTVYNEQFF. CDR3 sequence (DNA): TGTGCTAGTGGGTCCCCCGGGACAGTGTACAATGAGCAGTTCTTC.

The CDR3 DNA follows: TGTGCCAGCAGCCACGGGTCCGCGGGAGAACAGAATGAGCAGTTCTTC. Its protein is CASSHGSAGEQNEQFF. V gene TRBV11-1 combines with J gene TRBJ2-1, with 7 bases aligning to TRBD2. V shed 5 bases, J shed 7 bases, and the junction held 14 bases outside the gene matches. Germline V CDR1 and CDR2: SGHAT, FQDESV (reference sequence). The CDR3 runs to 16 residues. The variable domain in full, with the rest retrieved from reference TRBV11-1 and TRBJ2-1, is EAEVAQSPRYKITEKSQAVAFWCDPISGHATLYWYRQILGQGPELLVQFQDESVVDDSQLPKDRFSAERLKGVDSTLKIQPAELGDSAMYLCASSHGSAGEQNEQFFGPGTRLTVL.

CDR3 loop: CASSVDYRGTEKLFF. Written as DNA, the CDR3 is TGTGCCAGCAGCGTAGATTACAGGGGAACTGAAAAACTGTTTTTT. The chain couples TRBV9 to TRBJ1-4, with 7 bases aligning to TRBD1. The CDR3 runs 15 residues. Germline V gene sequence: CDR1 SGDLS, CDR2 YYNGEE. V was clipped by 0 bases and J by 7 bases; unmatched bases: 6.

V is TRBV13 and J is TRBJ2-1; 10 nucleotides line up with TRBD1. J was trimmed by 8 bases and V by 9 bases; bases with no gene match: 16. CDR1 and CDR2 (germline): PRHDT, FYEKMQ (reference sequence). The CDR3 loop spans 16 amino acids. The CDR3 nucleotides are TGTGCCAGTAGCCCCCTCGGGACAGGGGAAGACGATGAGCAGTTCTTC. Amino acid sequence: CASSPLGTGEDDEQFF.

The chain employs TRBV30 and TRBJ2-5; TRBD1 is a possible D gene (5 bases). Germline loops: CDR1 GTSNPN, CDR2 SVGIG (reference sequence). V shed 0 bases and J shed 5 bases, with 10 bases lying between them. The length of the CDR3 is 13 residues. The CDR3 reads CAWSVGAGETQYF. The CDR3 DNA follows: TGTGCCTGGAGTGTAGGGGCTGGTGAGACCCAGTACTTC. Variable domain in full (rest from reference TRBV30 and TRBJ2-5): SQTIHQWPATLVQPVGSPLSLECTVEGTSNPNLYWYRQAAGRGLQLLFYSVGIGQISSEVPQNLSASRPQDRQFILSSKKLLLSDSGFYLCAWSVGAGETQYFGPGTRLLVL.

The chain uses TRBV4-1 and TRBJ2-5; 8 nucleotides line up with TRBD2. V trimming: 0 bases; J trimming: 5 bases; junction bases outside the gene matches: 8. CDR1 MGHRA and CDR2 YSYEKL come from the germline V gene. The CDR3 totals 16 residues. The CDR3 here is CASSQEKGAGAETQYF. CDR3 sequence (DNA): TGCGCCAGCAGCCAAGAAAAAGGAGCGGGAGCGGAGACCCAGTACTTC.

The chain combines TRBV30 with TRBJ2-7; TRBD2 might be the D (6 bases). Trimming pared 4 bases from V and 2 bases from J, leaving 12 bases between. The CDR3 has 13 residues. Germline CDR1 is GTSNPN and CDR2 is SVGIG (reference sequence). CDR3 DNA: TGTGCCTGGACGGGACTGGAAACCTACGAGCAGTACTTC. This codes for CAWTGLETYEQYF.

The J gene is TRBJ1-2, the V gene TRBV10-2; 8 bases agree with TRBD1. There are 15 residues in the CDR3. With 5 bases clipped from V and 4 bases from J, the junction kept 9 bases outside the gene matches. In germline, CDR1 is WSHSY, CDR2 SAAADI. The CDR3: CASSQAGGYPYGYTF. CDR3 coding DNA: TGCGCCAGCAGTCAGGCAGGGGGCTATCCCTATGGCTACACCTTC.

The CDR3, as DNA: TGCGCCAGCAGTGAGTCGGGGGGAAAGGCTGAAGCTTTCTTT. Translating it yields CASSESGGKAEAFF. The V and J genes are TRBV10-1 and TRBJ1-1; tentatively, D is TRBD1 (5 bases). Germline values: CDR1 WNHNN, CDR2 SYGVQD (reference sequence). Trimming shortened V by 0 bases and J by 6 bases, and 11 bases separated the two germline ends. The CDR3 spans 14 residues.

V and J are TRBV9 and TRBJ2-7; TRBD2 aligns across 7 bases. This CDR3 is built from 16 residues. Germline V gene data show CDR1 as SGDLS and CDR2 as YYNGEE. V was clipped by 0 bases and J by 3 bases; unmatched bases: 9. The CDR3 DNA is TGTGCCAGCAGCGTAGCAGGGCCTAGCGGATTCTACGAGCAGTACTTC. It translates to CASSVAGPSGFYEQYF. Full variable domain (remainder filled in from reference TRBV9 and TRBJ2-7): DSGVTQTPKHLITATGQRVTLRCSPRSGDLSVYWYQQSLDQGLQFLIQYYNGEERAKGNILERFSAQQFPDLHSELNLSSLELGDSALYFCASSVAGPSGFYEQYFGPGTRLTVT.

The chain links TRBV18 to TRBJ2-2; D ambiguous. Per germline, CDR1 KGHSH and CDR2 LQKENI. V was clipped by 3 bases and J by 3 bases, with 2 bases between them. CDR3 length: 12 amino acids. Here the CDR3 reads CASSPYTGELFF. The CDR3 DNA follows: TGTGCCAGCTCACCCTACACCGGGGAGCTGTTTTTT.

The V gene is TRBV10-3, the J gene TRBJ2-5, with D possibly matching TRBD2 (6 bases). There are 13 residues in the CDR3. Trimming left V 4 bases short and J 5 bases short, with 11 bases between. Germline V CDR1 and CDR2: ENHRY, SYGVKD. The CDR3 loop reads CAISGESGETQYF. The CDR3 nucleotides read TGTGCCATCAGTGGAGAGAGCGGGGAGACCCAGTACTTC.

The chain couples TRBV19 to TRBJ1-1; TRBD1 matches at 9 bases. The length of the CDR3 is 14 residues. Trimming took 8 bases from V and 9 from J; bases not matched to a gene: 13. Germline CDR1 reads LNHDA; CDR2 reads SQIVND (reference sequence). The DNA for the CDR3 is TGTGCCAGTTCCAGAGGAACAGGGGGCCAGAAAGCTTTCTTT. Translating it yields CASSRGTGGQKAFF. Full variable domain (rest looked up from reference TRBV19 and TRBJ1-1): DGGITQSPKYLFRKEGQNVTLSCEQNLNHDAMYWYRQDPGQGLRLIYYSQIVNDFQKGDIAEGYSVSREKKESFPLTVTSAQKNPTAFYLCASSRGTGGQKAFFGQGTRLTVV.

This chain joins TRBV5-1 and TRBJ2-7, with 7 bases lining up with TRBD2. CDR1 and CDR2 (germline): SGHRS, YFSETQ. CDR3 length equals 15 residues. The J segment lost 4 bases and the V segment lost 0 bases, leaving 7 bases of the junction unmatched. CDR3 loop: CASSLASGNIYEQYF. CDR3 DNA sequence: TGCGCCAGCAGCTTGGCCAGCGGGAACATTTACGAGCAGTACTTC.

The CDR3 loop reads CASSPGGRPEQYF. CDR3 sequence (DNA): TGTGCCAGCTCACCAGGAGGTAGACCCGAGCAGTACTTC. This sequence joins TRBV18 and TRBJ2-7; possibly TRBD2 for D (5 bases). CDR1 KGHSH and CDR2 LQKENI come from the germline V gene. The V and J ends lost 2 bases and 6 bases respectively, with 11 bases between them. The CDR3 totals 13 residues.

J is TRBJ2-7 and V is TRBV7-3; tentative D call: TRBD2 (6 bases). The CDR3 is 16 residues long. CDR1 and CDR2 (germline): SGHTA, FQGTGA. Trimming shortened V by 0 bases and J by 1 base, and 13 bases separated the two germline ends. In DNA, the CDR3 is TGTGCCAGCAGCTTAACTCCTAGCGCGAATTCCTACGAGCAGTACTTC. As protein: CASSLTPSANSYEQYF.

The chain is built from TRBV14 and TRBJ2-3; a weak D match, TRBD1 (6 bases). This CDR3 spans 16 amino acids. CDR1 and CDR2 (germline): SGHDN, FVKESK. V lost 1 base and J 7 bases, leaving 18 bases between the germline ends. CDR3 loop: CASSQGTTGLENTQYF. The CDR3 DNA follows: TGTGCCAGCAGCCAAGGGACGACAGGCCTTGAAAATACGCAGTATTTT.

CDR3 coding DNA: TGTGCCAGCAGCCCGACTAGCGGGGGCTACGAGCAGTACTTC. As protein: CASSPTSGGYEQYF. The V and J genes are TRBV7-8 and TRBJ2-7, with TRBD2 matching 12 bases. The CDR3 is 14 amino acids. CDR1 is SGHVS and CDR2 is FQNEAQ in the germline V gene. V lost 5 bases to trimming and J lost 3 bases; unmatched junction nucleotides: 2.

This chain connects TRBV5-1 to TRBJ2-2; 13 bases match TRBD2. CDR3 size: 16 residues. Germline-derived CDR1 and CDR2 are SGHRS and YFSETQ. Trimming cost V 4 bases and J 4 bases; bases outside gene matches: 4. The CDR3 region has the DNA TGCGCCAGCAGCAGGACTAGCGGGAGTAGCACCGGGGAGCTGTTTTTT. Encoded protein: CASSRTSGSSTGELFF.

This clone was seen only once. The chain employs TRBV6-5 and TRBJ2-3, with 11 bases that match TRBD2. The germline CDR1 and CDR2 sequences are MNHEY and SVGAGI. V lost 5 bases, J lost 5 bases, and 3 bases stayed unmatched. This CDR3 has 14 residues. The CDR3 DNA sequence: TGTGCCAGCAGTCTAGGACTAGCGGGAGATACGCAGTATTTT. It encodes CASSLGLAGDTQYF.

The gene calls are TRBV10-2 and TRBJ2-1; 7 positions agree with TRBD2. The ends lost 6 bases at V and 6 bases at J; junction bases unmatched: 8. Germline CDR1 and CDR2: WSHSY and SAAADI. This CDR3 is built from 14 residues. CDR3 sequence: CASSGSREGNEQFF. The CDR3 nucleotides are TGCGCCAGCAGCGGGAGTAGGGAGGGCAATGAGCAGTTCTTC.

This chain connects TRBV18 to TRBJ2-7; possibly TRBD2 for D (5 bases). The length of the CDR3 is 12 residues. From germline, CDR1 is KGHSH and CDR2 LQKENI. Deletions cut 3 bases from V and 6 bases from J, with 9 bases between. The CDR3 region has the DNA TGTGCCAGCTCACCCACTAGTGCCGAGCAGTACTTC. Residues: CASSPTSAEQYF.

The chain has TRBV4-1 and TRBJ2-1; TRBD2 matches 11 bases. V trimming: 6 bases; J trimming: 6 bases; junction bases outside the gene matches: 4. CDR1 and CDR2 from the germline V gene are MGHRA and YSYEKL. This CDR3 is 14 amino acids long. This CDR3 is CASSAGTSGNEQFF. For the CDR3, the DNA is TGCGCCAGCAGTGCCGGGACTAGCGGCAATGAGCAGTTCTTC.

The J gene is TRBJ1-2, the V gene TRBV4-1; 10 positions agree with TRBD1. Germline lookup yields CDR1 MGHRA and CDR2 YSYEKL. CDR3 length: 16 residues. V lost 1 base, J lost 8 bases, and 10 bases stayed unmatched. The chain's CDR3 is CASSQVIRDRGAGYTF. The CDR3 DNA is TGCGCCAGCAGCCAAGTAATAAGGGACAGGGGTGCGGGCTACACCTTC.

J is TRBJ1-1 and V is TRBV2; D not resolved. V was clipped by 2 bases and J by 3 bases, with 4 bases between them. This CDR3 contains 12 residues. CDR1 is SNHLY, CDR2 FYNNEI, per germline. DNA of the CDR3: TGTGCCAGCAGTGAATTCGACACTGAAGCTTTCTTT. Translating it yields CASSEFDTEAFF. Filled out from reference TRBV2 and TRBJ1-1, the complete variable domain reads EPEVTQTPSHQVTQMGQEVILRCVPISNHLYFYWYRQILGQKVEFLVSFYNNEISEKSEIFDDQFSVERPDGSNFTLKIRSTKLEDSAMYFCASSEFDTEAFFGQGTRLTVV.